This T cell receptor beta chain was recorded in a study of blood T cell repertoires in COVID-19. Study-level background: Samples taken during acute and convalescent COVID-19 were collected in the United States, Italy and Spain.

The V end lost 0 bases, the J end lost 0 bases, and 6 bases lay between the germline ends. The CDR3 is 14 residues long. Germline-derived CDR1 and CDR2 are LNHNV and YYDKDF (reference sequence). The repertoire was sequenced with immunoSEQ multiplex PCR; TCRdb's copy has only in-frame clones and lacks some. This table has under 250,000 clones, roughly four fifths appearing once. Sequencing was performed on peripheral blood. The TCR comes from a woman between 65 and 79 years old with COVID-19, enrolled during active disease. This chain uses TRBV15 with TRBJ2-7; D not certain. The CDR3 here is CATSRDTSSYEQYF. The CDR3 coding sequence is TGTGCCACCAGCAGAGACACGAGCTCCTACGAGCAGTACTTC.